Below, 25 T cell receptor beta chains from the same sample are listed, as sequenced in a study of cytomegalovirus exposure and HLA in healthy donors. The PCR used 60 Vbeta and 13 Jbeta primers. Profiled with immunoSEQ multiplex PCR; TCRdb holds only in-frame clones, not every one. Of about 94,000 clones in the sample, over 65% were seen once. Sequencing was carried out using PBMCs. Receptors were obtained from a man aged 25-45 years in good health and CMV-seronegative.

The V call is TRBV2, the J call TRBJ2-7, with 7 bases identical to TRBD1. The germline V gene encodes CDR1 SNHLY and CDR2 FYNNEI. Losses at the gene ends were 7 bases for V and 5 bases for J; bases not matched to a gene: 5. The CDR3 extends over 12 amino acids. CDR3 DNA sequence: TGTGCCAGCAAGGGGGCACCCAACGAGCAGTACTTC. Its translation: CASKGAPNEQYF.

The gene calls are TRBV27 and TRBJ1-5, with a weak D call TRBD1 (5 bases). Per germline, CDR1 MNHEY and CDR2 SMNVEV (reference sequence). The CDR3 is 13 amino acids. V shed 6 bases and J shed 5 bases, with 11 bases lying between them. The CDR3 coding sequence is TGTGCCAGCAGCTGGGGGAGGGATCAGCCCCAGCATTTT. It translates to CASSWGRDQPQHF.

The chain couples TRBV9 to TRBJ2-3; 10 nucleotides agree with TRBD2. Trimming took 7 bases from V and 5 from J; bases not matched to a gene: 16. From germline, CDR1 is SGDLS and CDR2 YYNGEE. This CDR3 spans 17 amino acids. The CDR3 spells CASGRGWSGGAKDTQYF. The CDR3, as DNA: TGTGCCAGCGGCCGGGGCTGGAGCGGGGGGGCGAAAGATACGCAGTATTTT.

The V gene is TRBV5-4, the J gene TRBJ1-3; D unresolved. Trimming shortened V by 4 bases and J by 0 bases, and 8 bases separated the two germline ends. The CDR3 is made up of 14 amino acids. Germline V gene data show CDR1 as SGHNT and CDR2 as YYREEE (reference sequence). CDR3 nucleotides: TGTGCCAGCAGCCATCCAGACTCTGGAAACACCATATATTTT. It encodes CASSHPDSGNTIYF.

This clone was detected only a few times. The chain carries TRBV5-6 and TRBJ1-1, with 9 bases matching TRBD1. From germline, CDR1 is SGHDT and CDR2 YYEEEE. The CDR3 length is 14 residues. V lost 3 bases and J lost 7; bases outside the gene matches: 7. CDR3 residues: CASSWDRALDEAFF. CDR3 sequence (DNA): TGTGCCAGCAGCTGGGACAGGGCCTTAGATGAAGCTTTCTTT. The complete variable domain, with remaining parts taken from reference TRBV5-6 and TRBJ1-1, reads DAGVTQSPTHLIKTRGQQVTLRCSPKSGHDTVSWYQQALGQGPQFIFQYYEEEERQRGNFPDRFSGHQFPNYSSELNVNALLLGDSALYLCASSWDRALDEAFFGQGTRLTVV.

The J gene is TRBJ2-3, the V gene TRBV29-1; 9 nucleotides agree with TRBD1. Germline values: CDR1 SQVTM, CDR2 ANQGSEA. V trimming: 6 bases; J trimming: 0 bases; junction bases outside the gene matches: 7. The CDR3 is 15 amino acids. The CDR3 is CSVGRTGDSTDTQYF. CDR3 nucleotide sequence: TGCAGCGTCGGGAGGACAGGGGATAGCACAGATACGCAGTATTTT.

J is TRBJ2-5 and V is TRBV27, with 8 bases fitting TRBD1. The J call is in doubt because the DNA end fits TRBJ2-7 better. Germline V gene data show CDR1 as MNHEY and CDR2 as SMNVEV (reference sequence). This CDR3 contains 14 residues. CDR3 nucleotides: TGTGCCAGCAGTTCGCAGGGGGCAATCCACGAGCAGTACTTC. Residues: CASSSQGAIHEQYF.

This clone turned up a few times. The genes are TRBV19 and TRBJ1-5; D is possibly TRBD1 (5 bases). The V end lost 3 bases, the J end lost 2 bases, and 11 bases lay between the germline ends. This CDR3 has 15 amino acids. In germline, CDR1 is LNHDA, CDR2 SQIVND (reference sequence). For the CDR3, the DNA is TGTGCCAGTAGTATTGTCAGGGTGGGCAATCAGCCCCAGCATTTT. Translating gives CASSIVRVGNQPQHF.

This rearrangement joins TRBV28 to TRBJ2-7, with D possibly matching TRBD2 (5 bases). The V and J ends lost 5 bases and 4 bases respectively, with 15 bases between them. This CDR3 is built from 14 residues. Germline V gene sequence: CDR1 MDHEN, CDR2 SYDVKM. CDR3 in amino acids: CASSSFEGVYEQYF. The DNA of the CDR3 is TGTGCCAGCAGTAGCTTCGAGGGAGTGTACGAGCAGTACTTC. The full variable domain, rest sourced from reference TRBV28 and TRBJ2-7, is DVKVTQSSRYLVKRTGEKVFLECVQDMDHENMFWYRQDPGLGLRLIYFSYDVKMKEKGDIPEGYSVSREKKERFSLILESASTNQTSMYLCASSSFEGVYEQYFGPGTRLTVT.

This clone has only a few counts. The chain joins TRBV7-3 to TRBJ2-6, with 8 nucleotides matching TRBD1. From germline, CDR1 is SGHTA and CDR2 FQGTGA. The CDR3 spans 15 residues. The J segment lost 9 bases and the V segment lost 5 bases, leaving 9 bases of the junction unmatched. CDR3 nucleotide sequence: TGTGCCAGCAGCACCGGACAGGGTGGTGACAACGTCCTGACTTTC. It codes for CASSTGQGGDNVLTF. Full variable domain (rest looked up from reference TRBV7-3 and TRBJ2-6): GAGVSQTPSNKVTEKGKYVELRCDPISGHTALYWYRQSLGQGPEFLIYFQGTGAADDSGLPNDRFFAVRPEGSVSTLKIQRTERGDSAVYLCASSTGQGGDNVLTFGAGSRLTVL.

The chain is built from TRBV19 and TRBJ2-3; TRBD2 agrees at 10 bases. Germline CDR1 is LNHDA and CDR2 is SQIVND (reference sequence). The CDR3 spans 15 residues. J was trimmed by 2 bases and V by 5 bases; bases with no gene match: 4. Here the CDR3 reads CASSATSGDTDTQYF. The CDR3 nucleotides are TGTGCCAGTAGTGCAACTAGCGGGGACACAGATACGCAGTATTTT.

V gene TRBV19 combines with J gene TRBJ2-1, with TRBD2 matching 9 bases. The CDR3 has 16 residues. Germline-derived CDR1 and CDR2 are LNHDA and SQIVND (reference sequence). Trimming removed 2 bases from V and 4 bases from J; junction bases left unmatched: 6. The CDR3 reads CASSIFSGGFYNEQFF. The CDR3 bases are TGTGCCAGTAGTATATTTAGCGGGGGTTTTTACAATGAGCAGTTCTTC.

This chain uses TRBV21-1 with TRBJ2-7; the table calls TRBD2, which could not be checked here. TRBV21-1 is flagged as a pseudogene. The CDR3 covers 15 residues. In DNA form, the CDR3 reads TGTGCCAGCAGCCGGAAAGGGGCGGGGAGCCACGAGCAGTACTTC. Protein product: CASSRKGAGSHEQYF.

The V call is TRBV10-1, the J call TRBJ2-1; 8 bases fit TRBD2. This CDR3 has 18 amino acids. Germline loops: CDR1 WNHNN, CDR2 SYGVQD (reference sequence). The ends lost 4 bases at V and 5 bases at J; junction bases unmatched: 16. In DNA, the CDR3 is TGCGCCAGCAGTGTTGGCGGGAGGTTTGTTCTCGGTCACAATGAGCAGTTCTTC. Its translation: CASSVGGRFVLGHNEQFF.

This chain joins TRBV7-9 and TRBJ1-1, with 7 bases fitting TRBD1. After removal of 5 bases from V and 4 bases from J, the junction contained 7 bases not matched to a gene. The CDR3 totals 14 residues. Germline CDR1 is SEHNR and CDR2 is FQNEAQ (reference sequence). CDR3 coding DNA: TGTGCCAGCAGCGTGACAGGGCTGGGCACTGAAGCTTTCTTT. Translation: CASSVTGLGTEAFF.

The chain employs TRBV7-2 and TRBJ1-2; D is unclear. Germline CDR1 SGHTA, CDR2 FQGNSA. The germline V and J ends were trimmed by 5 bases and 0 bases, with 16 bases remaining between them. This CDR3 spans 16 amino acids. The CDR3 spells CASSDYYRVSNYGYTF. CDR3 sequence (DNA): TGTGCCAGCAGCGACTACTACCGGGTTTCTAACTATGGCTACACCTTC.

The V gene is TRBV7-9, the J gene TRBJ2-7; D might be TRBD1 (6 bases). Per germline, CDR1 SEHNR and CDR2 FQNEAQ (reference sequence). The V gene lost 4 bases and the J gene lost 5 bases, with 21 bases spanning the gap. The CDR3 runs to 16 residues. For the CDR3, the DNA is TGTGCCAGCAGCTACACATTAACCGGGACATCTAACGAGCAGTACTTC. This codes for CASSYTLTGTSNEQYF. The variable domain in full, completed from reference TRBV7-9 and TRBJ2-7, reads DTGVSQNPRHKITKRGQNVTFRCDPISEHNRLYWYRQTLGQGPEFLTYFQNEAQLEKSRLLSDRFSAERPKGSFSTLEIQRTEQGDSAMYLCASSYTLTGTSNEQYFGPGTRLTVT.

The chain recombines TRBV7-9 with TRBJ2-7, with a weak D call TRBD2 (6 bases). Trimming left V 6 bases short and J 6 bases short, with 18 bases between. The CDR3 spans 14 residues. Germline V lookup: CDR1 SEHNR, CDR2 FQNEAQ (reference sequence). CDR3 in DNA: TGTGCCAGCAGTCGTAAGGGACTTCAGGGCGAGCAGTACTTC. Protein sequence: CASSRKGLQGEQYF.

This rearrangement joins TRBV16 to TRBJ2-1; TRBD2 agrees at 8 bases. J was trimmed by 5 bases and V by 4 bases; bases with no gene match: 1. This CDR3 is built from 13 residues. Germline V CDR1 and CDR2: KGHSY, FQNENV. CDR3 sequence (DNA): TGTGCCAGCAGCCTCGGGAGGGACAATGAGCAGTTCTTC. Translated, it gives CASSLGRDNEQFF.

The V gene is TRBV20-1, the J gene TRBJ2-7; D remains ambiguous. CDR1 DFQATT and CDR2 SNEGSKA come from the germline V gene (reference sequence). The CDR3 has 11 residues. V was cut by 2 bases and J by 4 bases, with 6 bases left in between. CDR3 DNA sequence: TGCAGTGCTAGATCAGATTACGAGCAGTACTTC. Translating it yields CSARSDYEQYF.

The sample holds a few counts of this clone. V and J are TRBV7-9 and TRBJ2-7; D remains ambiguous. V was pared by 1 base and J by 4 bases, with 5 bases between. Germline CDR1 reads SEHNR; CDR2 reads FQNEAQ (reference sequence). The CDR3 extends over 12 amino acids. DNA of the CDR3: TGTGCCAGCAGCTTAGTGACTTACGAGCAGTACTTC. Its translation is CASSLVTYEQYF.

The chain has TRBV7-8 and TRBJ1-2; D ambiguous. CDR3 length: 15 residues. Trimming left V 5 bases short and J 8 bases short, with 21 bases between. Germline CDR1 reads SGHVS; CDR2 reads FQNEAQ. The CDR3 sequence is CASSPAGQRMEGYTF. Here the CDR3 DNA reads TGTGCCAGCAGCCCAGCCGGCCAGAGGATGGAAGGCTACACCTTC.

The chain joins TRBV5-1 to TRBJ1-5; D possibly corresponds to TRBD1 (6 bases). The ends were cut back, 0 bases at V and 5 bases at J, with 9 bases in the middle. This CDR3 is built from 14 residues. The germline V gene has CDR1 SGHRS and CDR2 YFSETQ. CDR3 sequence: CASSLGQEDQPQHF. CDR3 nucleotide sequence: TGCGCCAGCAGCTTGGGACAGGAAGATCAGCCCCAGCATTTT.

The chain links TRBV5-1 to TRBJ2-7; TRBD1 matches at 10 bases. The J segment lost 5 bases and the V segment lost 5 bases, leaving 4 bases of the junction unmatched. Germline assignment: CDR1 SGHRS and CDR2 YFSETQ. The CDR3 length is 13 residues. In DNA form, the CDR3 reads TGCGCCAGCAGACCTGGGACAGGGGACGAGCAGTACTTC. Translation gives CASRPGTGDEQYF.

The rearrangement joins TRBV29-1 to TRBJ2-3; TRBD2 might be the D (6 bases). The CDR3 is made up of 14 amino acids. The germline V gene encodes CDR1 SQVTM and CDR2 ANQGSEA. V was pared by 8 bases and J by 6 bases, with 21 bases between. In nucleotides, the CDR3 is TGCAGCTTTATTTGGCGGGACGCGATGGATACGCAGTATTTT. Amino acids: CSFIWRDAMDTQYF.